The rows below give T cell receptor beta chains drawn from one sample of a study of identical twins. A single record per CDR3 protein comes from TCRdb applying MiXCR to the 5' RACE reads. Among 450,000 to 650,000 distinct CDR3 sequences listed, approximately 16% were seen once. These sequences were also reported in another study, on yellow fever vaccine responses in identical twins.

The specimen was CD4+ T cells sorted from blood. These receptors were collected from a woman aged 18-30 years in good health. Each CDR3 is given with its conserved first and last residue. Each record gives: CDR3 protein, CDR3 DNA, clone size, J gene, D gene, CDR3 length, V gene. A D gene is named only where the DNA matches it firmly. Some rows mark clone size as missing; the rest say once, few, many or name a class of expanded clone.

CATSREQANSPLHF | TGTGCCACCAGCAGAGAACAGGCCAATTCACCCCTCCACTTT | few | TRBJ1-6 | - | 14 | TRBV15
CASSRQGAGNTEAFF | TGTGCCAGCAGCAGACAGGGGGCCGGGAACACTGAAGCTTTCTTT | few | TRBJ1-1 | TRBD1 | 15 | TRBV28
CASSFSRLSNQPQHF | TGTGCCAGCAGTTTTTCACGGCTTAGCAATCAGCCCCAGCATTTT | once | TRBJ1-5 | - | 15 | TRBV27
CASLIRKREVIEQFF | TGTGCCAGCTTGATAAGGAAGCGGGAGGTCATTGAGCAGTTCTTC | - | TRBJ2-1 | TRBD2 | 15 | TRBV6-4
CATDRGGGELFF | TGTGCCACCGACAGGGGCGGCGGGGAGCTGTTTTTT | - | TRBJ2-2 | TRBD1 | 12 | TRBV10-3
CASSFPREVTQYF | TGTGCCAGCAGCTTTCCGCGGGAGGTGACCCAGTACTTC | few | TRBJ2-5 | TRBD2 | 13 | TRBV7-9
CASSQVQGFTYNEQFF | TGTGCCAGCAGCCAAGTTCAGGGGTTTACCTACAATGAGCAGTTCTTC | many | TRBJ2-1 | - | 16 | TRBV3-1
CSATLGTGSSTDTQYF | TGCAGTGCTACGCTAGGGACAGGATCTAGCACAGATACGCAGTATTTT | - | TRBJ2-3 | TRBD1 | 16 | TRBV20-1
CASSQDGVSSGYTF | TGTGCCAGCAGCCAAGATGGGGTCAGCTCCGGCTACACCTTC | few | TRBJ1-2 | - | 14 | TRBV3-1
CAIRGAGELFF | TGTGCCATCAGAGGGGCCGGGGAGCTGTTTTTT | few | TRBJ2-2 | - | 11 | TRBV10-3
CASSLTTGAAQPQHF | TGCGCCAGCAGCTTGACCACAGGGGCCGCTCAGCCCCAGCATTTT | few | TRBJ1-5 | TRBD1 | 15 | TRBV5-1
CASSFSGWNTEAFF | TGTGCCAGCAGTTTTTCAGGGTGGAACACTGAAGCTTTCTTT | few | TRBJ1-1 | - | 14 | TRBV27
CASSWTFYEQYF | TGTGCCAGCAGTTGGACCTTCTACGAGCAGTACTTC | - | TRBJ2-7 | - | 12 | TRBV12-3/TRBV12-4
CSARDFRQGWEETQYF | TGCAGTGCTAGAGATTTCAGGCAGGGGTGGGAAGAGACCCAGTACTTC | few | TRBJ2-5 | - | 16 | TRBV20-1
CASETGRGQPQHF | TGTGCCAGCGAGACGGGGAGAGGTCAGCCCCAGCATTTT | few | TRBJ1-5 | - | 13 | TRBV12-3/TRBV12-4
CASSLVSGNNEQFF | TGTGCCAGCAGTTTAGTCAGTGGTAACAATGAGCAGTTCTTC | - | TRBJ2-1 | - | 14 | TRBV12-3/TRBV12-4
CSVVWDRGAFF | TGCAGCGTTGTTTGGGACAGGGGGGCTTTCTTT | few | TRBJ1-1 | TRBD1 | 11 | TRBV29-1
CASSNRDPRYNEQFF | TGTGCCAGCAGCAACCGGGACCCCCGATACAATGAGCAGTTCTTC | few | TRBJ2-1 | - | 15 | TRBV7-9
CASSRGFTSNTEAFF | TGTGCCAGCAGCAGGGGGTTTACATCGAACACTGAAGCTTTCTTT | many | TRBJ1-1 | TRBD1 | 15 | TRBV6-1
CASSLSGPQYF | TGTGCCAGCAGTTTATCGGGACCCCAGTACTTC | - | TRBJ2-4 | - | 11 | TRBV28
CASSLLGSVKLFF | TGTGCCAGCAGTTTATTAGGCAGTGTGAAACTGTTTTTT | - | TRBJ1-4 | - | 13 | TRBV27
CASRWSSGGTDTQYF | TGTGCCAGCAGATGGTCTAGCGGGGGTACAGATACGCAGTATTTT | - | TRBJ2-3 | TRBD2 | 15 | TRBV2
CASNWDRGTYEQYF | TGTGCCAGTAACTGGGACAGGGGTACTTACGAGCAGTACTTC | - | TRBJ2-7 | TRBD1 | 14 | TRBV6-1
CAISEPYGEQFF | TGTGCCATCAGCGAGCCCTATGGTGAGCAGTTCTTC | - | TRBJ2-1 | - | 12 | TRBV10-3
CASSSLGLAGGNEQFF | TGTGCCAGCAGTTCCCTGGGACTAGCGGGGGGTAATGAGCAGTTCTTC | - | TRBJ2-1 | TRBD2 | 16 | TRBV6-5
CASAASGTGENTQYF | TGTGCCAGCGCCGCTAGCGGGACGGGAGAAAATACGCAGTATTTT | few | TRBJ2-3 | TRBD2 | 15 | TRBV28
CASKIDWIYEQYF | TGTGCCAGCAAAATAGACTGGATCTACGAGCAGTACTTC | few | TRBJ2-7 | - | 13 | TRBV27
CATSSRRTDTQYF | TGTGCCACCAGCAGCAGGAGAACAGATACGCAGTATTTT | many | TRBJ2-3 | - | 13 | TRBV15
CSARDREYTEAFF | TGCAGTGCTAGAGACAGGGAGTACACTGAAGCTTTCTTT | - | TRBJ1-1 | - | 13 | TRBV20-1
CASTSESSTDTQYF | TGTGCCAGCACCTCGGAGTCCAGCACAGATACGCAGTATTTT | - | TRBJ2-3 | - | 14 | TRBV2
CASSRSGGPDTQYF | TGTGCCAGCAGCCGTAGCGGGGGCCCAGATACGCAGTATTTT | many | TRBJ2-3 | TRBD2 | 14 | TRBV12-3/TRBV12-4
CASSQGDSVAKNIQYF | TGCGCCAGCAGCCAAGGCGACTCTGTAGCCAAAAACATTCAGTACTTC | few | TRBJ2-4 | - | 16 | TRBV4-1
CASSSVGVNEQFF | TGTGCCAGCAGCTCCGTCGGGGTAAATGAGCAGTTCTTC | - | TRBJ2-1 | - | 13 | TRBV5-6
CAIGGTDGYTF | TGTGCCATCGGGGGGACAGATGGCTACACCTTC | - | TRBJ1-2 | TRBD1 | 11 | TRBV10-3
CATSDYKAPSGKFTDTQYF | TGTGCCACCAGTGACTATAAGGCTCCTAGCGGGAAGTTTACAGATACGCAGTATTTT | - | TRBJ2-3 | TRBD2 | 19 | TRBV24-1
CASSLAPGTRESYEQYF | TGCGCCAGCAGCTTGGCCCCCGGGACTAGGGAGAGCTACGAGCAGTACTTC | - | TRBJ2-7 | TRBD2 | 17 | TRBV5-1
CASSSTRTGIGEAFF | TGTGCCAGCAGCTCAACAAGGACAGGGATCGGCGAAGCTTTCTTT | - | TRBJ1-1 | TRBD1 | 15 | TRBV7-8
CASRGGTSGSNEQFF | TGTGCCAGCAGGGGAGGGACTAGCGGGAGTAATGAGCAGTTCTTC | few | TRBJ2-1 | TRBD2 | 15 | TRBV6-1
CASSEGGSVENEQFF | TGTGCCAGCAGTGAAGGAGGTAGCGTGGAGAATGAGCAGTTCTTC | - | TRBJ2-1 | - | 15 | TRBV2